This T cell receptor beta chain was sequenced for a study of early T cells in non-severe SARS-CoV-2 infection. Study summary: Unsorted whole-blood RNA was sequenced in bulk, leaving chains unpaired. Study results and limitations: Reliance on VDJdb matching favored anti-spike CD8 responses; private and CD4 specificities were missed.

CDR3 length equals 18 residues. Germline V gene data show CDR1 as MNHNS and CDR2 as SASEGT. The TCR library protocol was used to attach unique molecular identifiers. These identifiers were attached to individual cDNA molecules. In TCRdb, the 5' RACE reads were re-called with MiXCR into one record per CDR3 protein. The sample consists of about 46,000 distinct CDR3 sequences, over 5% of them appearing once. Regarding this clonotype: Its cognate antigen is unknown. With a much larger clone just one base away, this may be a read error.

The chain joins TRBV6-1 to TRBJ2-7; D unclear. This specimen was whole blood, taken at baseline. The TCR comes from an adult who was a healthcare worker with PCR-confirmed SARS-CoV-2 infection or an uninfected control (not recorded which). The CDR3: CASRDSGMEWIRLYEQHF. Written as DNA, the CDR3 is TGTGCCAGCAGGGATTCAGGCATGGAATGGATTAGGCTTTACGAGCAGCACTTC.